These T cell receptor beta chains were read from a single sample in a study of OX40 agonist ivuxolimab in advanced cancers. TCRdb keeps only in-frame clones here, not all; method: immunoSEQ multiplex PCR. The sample has some 65,000 clones; 89% are singletons. This specimen was CD4+ or CD8+ T cells sorted from blood, taken in a trial of the OX40 agonist ivuxolimab. Every receptor here comes from an adult with an advanced solid tumor such as melanoma, head and neck, liver or kidney cancer. Each CDR3 is given without its conserved first and last residue. The D gene is left open where the match is weak.

V | D | CDR3
TRBV28 | TRBD2 | ASSLGTRVYNEQF
TRBV7-6 | - | ASSSRRGIDGAAGYT
TRBV28 | - | ASSLGIGHPQLGEQY
TRBV2 | - | ASRVQGGGIYTEAF
TRBV28 | - | ASSLSMGFASTDTQY
TRBV5-6 | - | ASSYGTGNEKLF
TRBV5-1 | - | ASGNTDTQY
TRBV29-1 | - | SVEMSETVSGNTIY
TRBV5-1 | - | ASSRRSGGEQY
TRBV7-8 | - | ASSFHEQF
TRBV19 | - | ASSIIWAYEQY
TRBV10-3 | - | AISERAVDEQY
TRBV7-3 | - | ASGELLNTGELF
TRBV9 | TRBD2 | ASSVAGGAGGTDTQY
TRBV7-9 | - | ASSNSDTRPEAF
TRBV7-9 | - | ASSLMNTEAF
TRBV2 | TRBD1 | ASSPTGGGYEQY
TRBV19 | TRBD1 | ASTWTGMNTEAF
TRBV7-9 | - | ATNLRDPMGETQY
TRBV6-5 | - | ASSYLTVRGELF
TRBV27 | TRBD1 | ASSSWGQGSTFGTDTQY
TRBV28 | TRBD2 | ASSFRLALNEQF
TRBV19 | - | ASSIDTEETQY
TRBV7-9 | - | ASSPVIRTDTQY
TRBV29-1 | - | SVVGRGPYEQY
TRBV18 | - | ASSPLDGQESYEQY
TRBV5-1 | - | ASSRPGARNEQF
TRBV15 | - | ATSREHQPQH
TRBV9 | - | ASSVADQPTSTDTQY
TRBV19 | - | ASRPRVSQNTEAF
TRBV9 | - | ASSVSPQETQY
TRBV5-4 | TRBD1 | ASSGTANEQF
TRBV10-3 | - | ALGGKDGYT
TRBV6-1 | - | ASRTASYEQY
TRBV10-2 | TRBD2 | ASQRPAGSSYEQY
TRBV9 | - | ASAGQSTGELF
TRBV9 | - | ASSGPGYEQY
TRBV27 | - | ASSPPSYEQY
TRBV11-2 | - | ASSLDRAGATEAF
TRBV6-1 | TRBD2 | ASSEILGLAGGRDNEQF
TRBV5-6 | TRBD1 | ASSSRDRGISNTEAF
TRBV6-1 | - | ASTRTMEQY
TRBV7-6 | - | ASSLDILDYADTQY
TRBV7-9 | - | ASSLLTDKANYGYT
TRBV9 | - | ASSVAGHQQETQY
TRBV30 | TRBD1 | ASGQGYNEQF
TRBV5-4 | - | ASSLSVNEQY
TRBV15 | - | ATERQGLAEAF
TRBV15 | - | ATSGDWTEAYGYT
TRBV28 | TRBD1 | ASSQGQGGSPLH